Listed below are T cell receptor beta chains from one sample, sequenced in a study of cytomegalovirus exposure and HLA in healthy donors. TCRdb's table, derived via immunoSEQ multiplex PCR, lists solely in-frame clones and lacks some. Found here are 100,000 to 150,000 clones, 83% of them singletons; the top ten hold approximately 20%. Sequenced: PBMCs. These receptors were taken from a man younger than 35 in good health and CMV-seropositive. Each CDR3 is given with its conserved first and last residue. Fields, in order: clone size, J gene, V gene, CDR3 protein. The size of a clone is reported for some rows only, either as once, few or many, or as a class for expanded clones.

NA TRBJ2-3 TRBV5-3 CARSLLIARGGLLNTQYF
NA TRBJ1-1 TRBV5-6 CASSSGRGGMNTEAFF
few TRBJ2-7 TRBV5-6 CASSSTGGEQYF
NA TRBJ2-1 TRBV11-3 CASSLDQTGAAFF
NA TRBJ1-5 TRBV27 CASSSTLGPSQHF
NA TRBJ2-1 TRBV2 CASSDGQGRADEQFF
NA TRBJ2-5 TRBV5-1 CASNYQETQYF
once TRBJ1-1 TRBV4-1 CASSQRPTEGGKGTEAFF
NA TRBJ2-1 TRBV25-1 CASSEFGLADNEQFF
NA TRBJ2-5 TRBV11-2 CASSLDRTGGETQYF